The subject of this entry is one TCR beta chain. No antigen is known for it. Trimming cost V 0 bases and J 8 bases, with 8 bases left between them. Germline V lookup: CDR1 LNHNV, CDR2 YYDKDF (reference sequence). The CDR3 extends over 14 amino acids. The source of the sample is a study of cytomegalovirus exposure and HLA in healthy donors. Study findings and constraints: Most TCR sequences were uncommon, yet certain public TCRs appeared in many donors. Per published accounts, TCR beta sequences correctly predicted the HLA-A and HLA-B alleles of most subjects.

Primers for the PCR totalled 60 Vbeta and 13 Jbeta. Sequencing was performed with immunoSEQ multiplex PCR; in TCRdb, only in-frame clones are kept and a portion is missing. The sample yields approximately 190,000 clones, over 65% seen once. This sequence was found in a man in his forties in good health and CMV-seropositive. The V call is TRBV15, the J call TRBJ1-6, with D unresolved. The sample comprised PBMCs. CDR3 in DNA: TGTGCCACCAGCAGAGACAGATCTTATTCACCCCTCCACTTT. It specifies CATSRDRSYSPLHF.